The following is a T cell receptor (beta chain) sequence with its context. Its cognate antigen is unknown. The data belong to a study of CXCR3-negative and CXCR3-positive naive CD8 T cells. CDR1 is MGHDK and CDR2 is SYGVNS in the germline V gene. This CDR3 has 16 residues. Through 5' RACE with UMI labels, the TRB cDNA libraries were prepared. From the 5' RACE reads, TCRdb lists one entry per CDR3 protein and no DNA. In total, the table holds over 80,000 distinct CDR3 sequences. Overall study results and limits: Both naive subsets had comparably high diversity; memory CD8+ cells much lower.

The rearrangement joins TRBV25-1 to TRBJ2-1. The TCR originated in a human donor in good health. Some clones in this sample may be carry-over from other donors' samples. Input material: naive CXCR3- CD8+ T cells from blood. Subset: CD45RO-CCR7+CD27+CD95- naive CD8+ T cells lacking CXCR3 (TNR3-). CDR3 region: CASSEWQSGVYNEQFF.